This note documents a single TCR beta chain sequence. Its specificity is not known. There were likely unrecorded immune exposures, though donors were nominally healthy when sampled. The source of the sample is a study of cytomegalovirus exposure and HLA in healthy donors. The PCR had 60 Vbeta and 13 Jbeta primers. The authors' processing: Tens of millions of unique TCR beta chains, roughly 11 million of them shared, were counted by a later analysis. Sequencing used immunoSEQ multiplex PCR; TCRdb keeps in-frame clones, though not all of them. Clonal size and the V and J genes are those of that table, whereas D and trimming came from the DNA. The sample comprises 150,000 to 200,000 clones, roughly 83% of which are singletons, and 0.25% to 0.3% rests with the top ten. The CDR3 spans 13 residues. Trimming pared 4 bases from V and 12 bases from J, leaving 17 bases between. CDR1 is SGHRS and CDR2 is YFSETQ in the germline V gene.

Findings and limits, study-wide: In a later analysis, approximately 15,000 TCR beta sequences were associated with HLA alleles at 0.05 false discovery rate. Indistinguishable V segments, including TRBV6-2 and TRBV6-3, were excluded.

The TCR sequence derives from a boy between 5 and 17 years old in good health and CMV-seronegative. The chain links TRBV5-1 to TRBJ1-3; possible D gene TRBD1, 5 bases. The sequenced sample consisted of PBMCs. CDR3: CASSGSGQAHIYF. The DNA for the CDR3 is TGCGCCAGCAGCGGATCAGGGCAGGCCCACATATATTTT.